The present T cell receptor beta chain was sequenced within a study of blood T cell repertoires in COVID-19. Study in general: Specimens from acute and convalescent COVID-19 originated in the United States, Italy and Spain.

Authors' data handling: Reference gene primer amplification yielded estimated nucleated cell counts. Libraries were prepared by immunoSEQ multiplex PCR; TCRdb keeps only in-frame clonotypes and omits some of them. That table is the source of V, J and clone size, and D and trimming were worked out from the DNA. The data hold about 130,000 clones, with 84% observed a single time. Material: peripheral blood. This TCR derives from a human donor in a cohort sampled during active COVID-19.

The CDR3 region has the DNA TGTGCCAGCAGCTTTGGCGGGGGGGCCTTTGAGCAGTTCTTC. It translates to CASSFGGGAFEQFF. This chain uses TRBV11-2 with TRBJ2-1; 9 positions match TRBD2. This CDR3 has 14 residues. Trimming took 3 bases from V and 9 from J; bases not matched to a gene: 6. CDR1 and CDR2 from the germline V gene are SGHAT and FQNNGV.